These T cell receptor beta chains were read from a single sample in a study of blood T cells in healthy people across ages. TCRdb analysed the 5' RACE reads with MiXCR anew, one entry per CDR3 protein. The sample has approximately 800,000 distinct CDR3 sequences, 56% seen once. The source material was blood. Receptor source: a man in his forties in good health. Each CDR3 is given with its conserved first and last residue. A D gene is named only where the DNA matches it firmly. Expanded clones are given a class, and other clones once, few, many or no size at all.

abundance,v_gene,j_gene,d_gene,CDR3nt,CDR3aa
-,TRBV28,TRBJ2-2,-,TGTGCCAGCGAGGGGTTGAACACCGGGGAGCTGTTTTTT,CASEGLNTGELFF
once,TRBV29-1,TRBJ1-2,-,TGCAGCGTCTTCCGGACCGGAGCAATCTATGGCTACACCTTC,CSVFRTGAIYGYTF
few,TRBV2,TRBJ2-2,-,TGTGCCAGCAGCGGGATTTCGAACACCGGGGAGCTGTTTTTT,CASSGISNTGELFF
-,TRBV29-1,TRBJ1-4,-,TGCAGCGCCGCGTCGAGCAAGCAAAAACTGTTTTTT,CSAASSKQKLFF
-,TRBV3-1,TRBJ2-5,-,TGTGCCAGCAGCCAACCACCAACTGAGACCCAGTACTTC,CASSQPPTETQYF
-,TRBV4-3,TRBJ2-1,TRBD2,TGCGCCAGCAGCCAAGATAGGCGGGCGGGGGGGGAGCAGTTCTTC,CASSQDRRAGGEQFF
once,TRBV6-1,TRBJ2-3,TRBD1,TGTGCCAGCAGACACCGACAGGGAAGTGGTGATACGCAGTATTTT,CASRHRQGSGDTQYF
-,TRBV6-5,TRBJ2-7,-,TGTGCCAGCAGTTACTCCCCCTCTCCACGTGGCCGGCGGCCTCCCTACGAGCAGTACTTC,CASSYSPSPRGRRPPYEQYF
once,TRBV18,TRBJ1-5,-,TGTGCCAGCTCACCTACACGAGGACACCGCAATCAGCCCCAGCATTTT,CASSPTRGHRNQPQHF
once,TRBV19,TRBJ2-1,-,TGTGCCAGTAGTATAGTCTTTGGCGAAGGCCACTTCAATGAGCAGTTCTTC,CASSIVFGEGHFNEQFF
-,TRBV10-3,TRBJ2-4,-,TGTGCCATCAGTGAGTCAAACAGGAAAAACATTCAGTACTTC,CAISESNRKNIQYF
-,TRBV28,TRBJ2-7,-,TGTGCCAGCAAAAAACGCGGATTGGGGGCCCAGTACTTC,CASKKRGLGAQYF
few,TRBV7-2,TRBJ2-1,-,TGTGCCAGCAGCTTATCGTCTGGGGGGTCTCACAATGAGCAGTTCTTC,CASSLSSGGSHNEQFF
-,TRBV12-3/TRBV12-4,TRBJ2-3,TRBD2,TGTGCCAGCAGTTTACGGCGCGCGGGGGGCACAGATACGCAGTATTTT,CASSLRRAGGTDTQYF
-,TRBV20-1,TRBJ2-2,-,TGCAGTGCTCGTCCCCTGAACACCGGGGAGCTGTTTTTT,CSARPLNTGELFF
few,TRBV7-2,TRBJ2-3,-,TGTGCCAGCAGCGGTAGAGGTAGTTTTTCCGCAGATACGCAGTATTTT,CASSGRGSFSADTQYF
-,TRBV7-2,TRBJ1-2,-,TGTGCCAGCAGCTTAGAGAGGGACGACTACTATGGCTACACCTTC,CASSLERDDYYGYTF
-,TRBV4-2,TRBJ2-7,-,TGTGCCAGCAGCCAAGATCCCGGGGGACCCTACGAGCAGTACTTC,CASSQDPGGPYEQYF
-,TRBV7-2,TRBJ1-4,-,TGTGCCAGCAGCTCCATCTCCTCCACTAACGAAAAACTGTTTTTT,CASSSISSTNEKLFF
many,TRBV7-8,TRBJ2-5,TRBD2,TGTGCCAGCAGCCACCCGAGGACTAGCGGGAGGACCCCCCAAGAGACCCAGTACTTC,CASSHPRTSGRTPQETQYF
few,TRBV30,TRBJ1-5,-,TGTGCCTGGAGTGTTGCGGGGAATCAGCCCCAGCATTTT,CAWSVAGNQPQHF
-,TRBV7-2,TRBJ1-1,-,TGTGCCAGCAGCTCGAGTGGGTCCATGAACACTGAAGCTTTCTTT,CASSSSGSMNTEAFF
-,TRBV6-5,TRBJ2-7,-,TGTGCCAGCAGTTACCGGAATACAGCTAACTACGAGCAGTACTTC,CASSYRNTANYEQYF
few,TRBV27,TRBJ2-3,TRBD2,TGTGCCAGCAGTTTAAATTCTAGGCGGGGGGTCGCAGATACGCAGTATTTT,CASSLNSRRGVADTQYF
-,TRBV6-5,TRBJ2-3,TRBD2,TGTGCCAGCAAACTAGCGGGAGAATCAGGGGCGCAGTATTTT,CASKLAGESGAQYF
-,TRBV6-1,TRBJ2-1,-,TGTGCCAGCAGTGAAGTGGGTAGCGGCTCCTACAATGAGCAGTTCTTC,CASSEVGSGSYNEQFF
few,TRBV6-5,TRBJ2-7,-,TGTGCCAGCAGTTACTCGCGGACAACCTCCTACGAGCAGTACTTC,CASSYSRTTSYEQYF
-,TRBV3-1,TRBJ2-3,TRBD2,TGTGCCAGCAGCCCCCGGACTAGGGGTGGTACGCAGTATTTT,CASSPRTRGGTQYF
-,TRBV3-1,TRBJ2-5,-,TGTGCCAGCAGCCCGACCGGGTGGGAGACCCAGTACTTC,CASSPTGWETQYF
-,TRBV28,TRBJ2-6,-,TGTGCCAGCAGTCCAACCCACAGGATAGGGGACAACGTCCTGACTTTC,CASSPTHRIGDNVLTF
few,TRBV3-1,TRBJ1-6,-,TGTGCCAGCAGCCCAACAAGCGGGACCAGCGGTTCACCCCTCCACTTT,CASSPTSGTSGSPLHF
-,TRBV4-3,TRBJ2-7,TRBD2,TGCGCCAGCAGCCAAGCCCCCTTAGCGGGGAAGTTCGAGCAGTACTTC,CASSQAPLAGKFEQYF